A single sample gave rise to the 29 T cell receptor beta chains below, sequenced in a study of identifying expanded T cells in peripheral blood. The protocol was immunoSEQ multiplex PCR, while the TCRdb copy is restricted to in-frame clones and leaves out a portion. The sample has over 85,000 clones; 70% to 90% are singletons. The material sequenced was blood. These receptors were obtained from a person aged 18 to 69 in good health.

This clone was seen a handful of times. The chain carries TRBV11-3 and TRBJ2-3, with D maybe TRBD2 (7 bases). From germline, CDR1 is SGHNT and CDR2 YENEEA. CDR3 size: 16 residues. V was pared by 5 bases and J by 3 bases, with 18 bases between. CDR3 in amino acids: CASSTSQGRGTDTQYF. The CDR3 DNA sequence: TGTGCCAGCAGCACATCCCAGGGGCGGGGGACAGATACGCAGTATTTT.

The rearrangement uses TRBV27 and TRBJ2-1, with 9 bases aligning to TRBD2. Germline trimming cut 4 bases from V and 5 bases from J; bases unmatched to any gene: 9. The CDR3 contains 16 residues. Germline loops: CDR1 MNHEY, CDR2 SMNVEV (reference sequence). The DNA for the CDR3 is TGTGCCAGCAGTTCCATAGGTGCGGGAGGGGACAATGAGCAGTTCTTC. Translating gives CASSSIGAGGDNEQFF.

A few counts support this clone. The rearrangement uses TRBV25-1 and TRBJ2-1, with D possibly TRBD1 on 5 matching bases. CDR3 length equals 15 residues. Germline CDR1 MGHDK, CDR2 SYGVNS. The V gene lost 2 bases and the J gene lost 4 bases, with 12 bases spanning the gap. The CDR3 loop is CASSEGQGNYNEQFF. CDR3 nucleotides: TGTGCCAGCAGTGAAGGTCAGGGCAATTACAATGAGCAGTTCTTC. Full variable domain (outside the CDR3, taken from reference TRBV25-1 and TRBJ2-1): EADIYQTPRYLVIGTGKKITLECSQTMGHDKMYWYQQDPGMELHLIHYSYGVNSTEKGDLSSESTVSRIRTEHFPLTLESARPSHTSQYLCASSEGQGNYNEQFFGPGTRLTVL.

The CDR3 spells CASSAGLSGYTF. The CDR3 DNA sequence: TGTGCCAGCAGCGCCGGACTGAGCGGCTACACCTTC. The V gene is TRBV5-4, the J gene TRBJ1-2; D is uncertain. Germline loops: CDR1 SGHNT, CDR2 YYREEE (reference sequence). Deletions cut 4 bases from V and 8 bases from J, with 12 bases between. The CDR3 covers 12 residues. Full variable domain (outside the CDR3, taken from reference TRBV5-4 and TRBJ1-2): ETGVTQSPTHLIKTRGQQVTLRCSSQSGHNTVSWYQQALGQGPQFIFQYYREEENGRGNFPPRFSGLQFPNYSSELNVNALELDDSALYLCASSAGLSGYTFGSGTRLTVV.

This sequence joins TRBV6-1 and TRBJ1-1; no clear D. Trimming removed 6 bases from V and 0 bases from J, with 11 bases in between. In germline, CDR1 is MNHNS, CDR2 SASEGT. The CDR3 runs 14 residues. DNA for the CDR3: TGTGCCAGCAGCGCGGCAGCCCTGAACACTGAAGCTTTCTTT. Translating gives CASSAAALNTEAFF.

J is TRBJ1-1 and V is TRBV18; D ambiguous. V lost 4 bases to trimming and J lost 1 base, with 10 bases between them. This CDR3 is built from 14 residues. Germline CDR1 reads KGHSH; CDR2 reads LQKENI. Here the CDR3 DNA reads TGTGCCAGCTCACGGGCCAATCGGAACACTGAAGCTTTCTTT. Its translation is CASSRANRNTEAFF.

This clone was seen more than once but under ten times. The rearrangement uses TRBV25-1 and TRBJ1-4, with TRBD1 as a possible D gene (5 bases). There are 15 residues in the CDR3. Trimming left V 1 base short and J 3 bases short, with 9 bases between. Germline CDR1 is MGHDK and CDR2 is SYGVNS. DNA for the CDR3: TGTGCCAGCAGTGAATTAGGGGTGGCTAATGAAAAACTGTTTTTT. As protein: CASSELGVANEKLFF. Together with reference TRBV25-1 and TRBJ1-4, the CDR3 gives the full variable domain: EADIYQTPRYLVIGTGKKITLECSQTMGHDKMYWYQQDPGMELHLIHYSYGVNSTEKGDLSSESTVSRIRTEHFPLTLESARPSHTSQYLCASSELGVANEKLFFGSGTQLSVL.

This clone has a handful of counts. The chain couples TRBV18 to TRBJ1-2, with D unresolved. The V and J ends lost 2 bases and 4 bases respectively, with 20 bases between them. The CDR3 length is 17 residues. CDR1 is KGHSH, CDR2 LQKENI, per germline. In DNA form, the CDR3 reads TGTGCCAGCTCACCAAGTCCGGAGCCCGGCTCCGGCTATGGCTACACCTTC. It is translated as CASSPSPEPGSGYGYTF.

The chain employs TRBV6-6 and TRBJ2-7; D unresolved. Germline V gene lookup returns CDR1 MNHNY and CDR2 SVGAGI (reference sequence). V was clipped by 0 bases and J by 7 bases, with 7 bases between them. The CDR3 has 12 amino acids. The CDR3: CASSYSGEEQYF. The CDR3 DNA reads TGTGCCAGCAGTTACTCAGGCGAGGAGCAGTACTTC.

CDR3 residues: CASRREANYGYTF. In nucleotides, the CDR3 is TGTGCCAGCAGGCGGGAAGCTAACTATGGCTACACCTTC. The chain links TRBV6-5 to TRBJ1-2; D is unclear. The CDR3 has 13 amino acids. V was pared by 6 bases and J by 0 bases, with 8 bases between. Germline lookup yields CDR1 MNHEY and CDR2 SVGAGI.

The chain carries TRBV30 and TRBJ1-2, with D tentatively TRBD1 (6 bases). This CDR3 is 16 amino acids long. V lost 0 bases and J lost 0, with 14 bases in between. Germline values: CDR1 GTSNPN, CDR2 SVGIG (reference sequence). The CDR3 reads CAWSVPPGDTNYGYTF. In DNA, the CDR3 is TGTGCCTGGAGTGTCCCGCCAGGGGACACTAACTATGGCTACACCTTC.

Within the sample, this clone is medium-sized (0.01 to 0.1%). The J gene is TRBJ2-1, the V gene TRBV14; D uncertain. Trimming cost V 4 bases and J 5 bases, with 15 bases left between them. Germline loops: CDR1 SGHDN, CDR2 FVKESK. There are 15 residues in the CDR3. The CDR3 DNA reads as TGTGCCAGCAGCCCGCAGCTGTCCCTCGACAATGAGCAGTTCTTC. It is translated as CASSPQLSLDNEQFF.

V gene TRBV5-1 combines with J gene TRBJ2-3; D tentatively fits TRBD1 or TRBD2 (5 bases each). Germline values: CDR1 SGHRS, CDR2 YFSETQ. This CDR3 has 13 amino acids. V was cut by 7 bases and J by 0 bases, with 9 bases left in between. This CDR3 reads CASGGASTDTQYF. The CDR3 coding sequence is TGCGCCAGCGGGGGAGCTAGCACAGATACGCAGTATTTT.

This clone was recorded only once. The rearrangement joins TRBV7-8 to TRBJ2-5, with D tentatively TRBD1 (5 bases). The DNA end is a closer match to TRBJ2-7, so the J assignment may be wrong. Germline CDR1 and CDR2: SGHVS and FQNEAQ. The CDR3 contains 17 residues. CDR3 region: CASSSIMPSSGMGEQYF. Written as DNA, the CDR3 is TGTGCCAGCAGCTCCATTATGCCCTCTTCAGGGATGGGCGAGCAGTACTTC.

This chain connects TRBV27 to TRBJ2-5, with 8 bases matching TRBD2. Looked up from germline, CDR1 is MNHEY and CDR2 is SMNVEV (reference sequence). Trimming cost V 8 bases and J 5 bases; bases outside gene matches: 7. The CDR3 sequence is 13 residues long. The DNA of the CDR3 is TGTGCCAGCGGAGCGCTAGCGGGCGAGACCCAGTACTTC. This translates into CASGALAGETQYF.

V and J are TRBV6-4 and TRBJ1-1; tentative D call: TRBD1 (5 bases). Deletions cut 4 bases from V and 3 bases from J, with 9 bases between. Germline CDR1 is MRHNA and CDR2 is SNTAGT. The CDR3 sequence is 13 residues long. CDR3 DNA sequence: TGTGCCAGCAGTGGACAGCCGGACACTGAAGCTTTCTTT. Its protein is CASSGQPDTEAFF.

The chain is built from TRBV9 and TRBJ1-3; D is undetermined. This CDR3 comprises 15 residues. Trimming left V 1 base short and J 1 base short, with 9 bases between. Germline V gene sequence: CDR1 SGDLS, CDR2 YYNGEE. The chain's CDR3 is CASSVSSVSGNTIYF. The CDR3 DNA is TGTGCCAGCAGCGTATCGTCGGTATCTGGAAACACCATATATTTT.

The V gene is TRBV6-6, the J gene TRBJ2-3; D not certain. This CDR3 contains 15 residues. Germline V lookup: CDR1 MNHNY, CDR2 SVGAGI (reference sequence). V was cut by 6 bases and J by 0 bases, with 13 bases left in between. This chain's CDR3 is CASSRIGSSTDTQYF. CDR3 DNA: TGTGCCAGCAGCCGCATAGGCTCTAGCACAGATACGCAGTATTTT.

The chain links TRBV5-6 to TRBJ1-5; a possible D gene is TRBD1 (5 bases). Germline V gene data show CDR1 as SGHDT and CDR2 as YYEEEE. Trimming removed 6 bases from V and 4 bases from J, with 17 bases in between. This CDR3 comprises 15 residues. The CDR3 nucleotides are TGTGCCAGCACCTTAGGGGCCCGGAGGAATCAGCCCCAGCATTTT. It translates to CASTLGARRNQPQHF.

V is TRBV10-3 and J is TRBJ1-2; D is perhaps TRBD1 (6 bases). The V end was cut by 7 bases, the J end by 1 base, with 19 bases between. Germline-derived CDR1 and CDR2 are ENHRY and SYGVKD. The CDR3 is 16 residues long. The CDR3 is CAITHAQGESNYGYTF. The CDR3 DNA follows: TGTGCCATCACCCATGCACAGGGAGAGAGTAACTATGGCTACACCTTC.

This sequence joins TRBV7-9 and TRBJ1-2; a weak D match, TRBD1 (5 bases). Germline assignment: CDR1 SEHNR and CDR2 FQNEAQ (reference sequence). This CDR3 has 13 residues. V lost 5 bases and J 3 bases, leaving 10 bases between the germline ends. The CDR3 sequence: CASSLTGDYGYTF. The CDR3 DNA reads as TGTGCCAGCAGCCTCACGGGGGACTATGGCTACACCTTC. Together with reference TRBV7-9 and TRBJ1-2, the CDR3 gives the full variable domain: DTGVSQNPRHKITKRGQNVTFRCDPISEHNRLYWYRQTLGQGPEFLTYFQNEAQLEKSRLLSDRFSAERPKGSFSTLEIQRTEQGDSAMYLCASSLTGDYGYTFGSGTRLTVV.

The V and J genes are TRBV19 and TRBJ2-7; D remains ambiguous. With 5 bases removed from V and 3 bases from J, the gap between germline ends came to 17 bases. The CDR3 spans 15 residues. In germline, CDR1 is LNHDA, CDR2 SQIVND (reference sequence). The CDR3 spells CASSLNPLQVYEQYF. DNA for the CDR3: TGTGCCAGTAGTCTAAACCCTCTACAAGTCTACGAGCAGTACTTC.

The V call is TRBV28, the J call TRBJ1-2, with TRBD1 identical over 9 bases. The CDR3 is made up of 14 amino acids. V lost 6 bases to trimming and J lost 4 bases; unmatched junction nucleotides: 6. The germline V gene encodes CDR1 MDHEN and CDR2 SYDVKM. CDR3 sequence reads: CASRETGGSYGYTF. The CDR3 nucleotides read TGTGCCAGCAGAGAGACAGGGGGTAGCTATGGCTACACCTTC.

This chain uses TRBV19 with TRBJ1-2; D possibly corresponds to TRBD1 (6 bases). The CDR3 extends over 13 amino acids. Trimming stripped 5 bases from V and 5 bases from J, with 12 bases between. Germline V gene data show CDR1 as LNHDA and CDR2 as SQIVND (reference sequence). The CDR3 DNA is TGTGCCAGTAGTCAGGACAGATTGTATGGCTACACCTTC. It specifies CASSQDRLYGYTF.

This clone was seen a handful of times. The chain combines TRBV25-1 with TRBJ1-1; no clear D. V shed 3 bases and J shed 1 base, with 12 bases lying between them. CDR3 size: 15 residues. Germline V gene lookup returns CDR1 MGHDK and CDR2 SYGVNS. The chain's CDR3 is CASSDHSRANTEAFF. In DNA, the CDR3 is TGTGCCAGCAGTGATCACAGCCGAGCGAACACTGAAGCTTTCTTT.

The CDR3 nucleotides read TGTGCCAGCAGAGGCGCAGGGAGTGGCTACACCTTC. Translation gives CASRGAGSGYTF. V usage is TRBV6-1 and J usage is TRBJ1-2; tentative D call: TRBD1 (5 bases). CDR1 and CDR2 (germline): MNHNS, SASEGT. There are 12 residues in the CDR3. V lost 6 bases to trimming and J lost 7 bases, with 12 bases between them.

The V and J genes are TRBV5-6 and TRBJ2-5; a possible D gene is TRBD2 (5 bases). Germline V CDR1 and CDR2: SGHDT, YYEEEE. The CDR3 covers 14 residues. The germline V and J ends were trimmed by 4 bases and 2 bases, with 12 bases remaining between them. The CDR3 sequence is CASSIGRGQETQYF. For the CDR3, the DNA is TGTGCCAGCAGCATCGGTCGGGGACAAGAGACCCAGTACTTC. Based on the CDR3 plus reference TRBV5-6 and TRBJ2-5, the full variable domain is DAGVTQSPTHLIKTRGQQVTLRCSPKSGHDTVSWYQQALGQGPQFIFQYYEEEERQRGNFPDRFSGHQFPNYSSELNVNALLLGDSALYLCASSIGRGQETQYFGPGTRLLVL.

A single count supports this clone. The gene calls are TRBV30 and TRBJ1-4; TRBD1 aligns across 11 bases. There are 15 residues in the CDR3. Looked up from germline, CDR1 is GTSNPN and CDR2 is SVGIG (reference sequence). V was clipped by 4 bases and J by 8 bases; unmatched bases: 9. The CDR3 protein is CAWNSQGQGEEKLFF. CDR3 DNA: TGTGCCTGGAACAGCCAGGGACAGGGGGAAGAAAAACTGTTTTTT.

The chain combines TRBV4-3 with TRBJ1-3; no definite D call. There are 16 residues in the CDR3. CDR1 LGHNA and CDR2 YSLEER come from the germline V gene. The V gene lost 3 bases and the J gene lost 0 bases, with 12 bases spanning the gap. CDR3 DNA: TGCGCCAGCAGCCAGCGCCCTCAGAGCTCTGGAAACACCATATATTTT. Translation: CASSQRPQSSGNTIYF.